This passage covers 27 T cell receptor beta chains from one sample sequenced in a study of T cells in Graves' hyperthyroidism and ophthalmopathy. RNA transcripts gave rise to amplified TCR beta CDR3 regions. In the first-round RT-PCR of the TCR CDR3, the HTBI primer set was used. TCRdb re-called the multiplex PCR reads with MiXCR, one entry per CDR3 protein. The table shows more than 550,000 distinct CDR3 sequences, with around a sixth occurring only once. Source material: blood. These TCRs come from a man aged 45 to 65 with Graves' hyperthyroidism.

There are many counts of this clonotype. CDR3 loop: CASSSGQGAFGNTIYF. The CDR3 region has the DNA TGTGCCAGCAGTTCGGGACAGGGGGCCTTTGGAAACACCATATATTTT. The V gene is TRBV28, the J gene TRBJ1-3; the match to TRBD1 covers 12 bases. J gave up 3 bases and V 4 bases, and 4 bases lay outside the gene matches. The CDR3 length is 16 residues. Per the germline V gene, CDR1 is MDHEN and CDR2 is SYDVKM.

This clonotype was observed many times. V usage is TRBV29-1 and J usage is TRBJ2-1, with TRBD2 matching over 8 bases. V trimming: 1 base; J trimming: 2 bases; junction bases outside the gene matches: 4. The CDR3 totals 15 residues. Germline assignment: CDR1 SQVTM and CDR2 ANQGSEA. In DNA form, the CDR3 reads TGCAGCGTTGAAGGGGTTAGCGGGACCTACAATGAGCAGTTCTTC. Its translation is CSVEGVSGTYNEQFF.

This clonotype appeared many times. This chain links TRBV6-1 with TRBJ1-3, with no clear D. The ends were cut back, 7 bases at V and 6 bases at J, with 16 bases in the middle. The germline CDR1 and CDR2 sequences are MNHNS and SASEGT. CDR3 size: 14 residues. CDR3 sequence: CASTPGGIENTIYF. In DNA form, the CDR3 reads TGTGCCAGCACCCCGGGAGGGATCGAAAACACCATATATTTT.

At least ten counts were recorded for this clonotype. V usage is TRBV30 and J usage is TRBJ2-5; D uncertain. V lost 0 bases and J 3 bases, leaving 5 bases between the germline ends. This CDR3 has 12 amino acids. Germline V CDR1 and CDR2: GTSNPN, SVGIG (reference sequence). DNA for the CDR3: TGTGCCTGGAGTGTCATCAAAGAGACCCAGTACTTC. This gives the protein CAWSVIKETQYF. Looking up the rest from reference TRBV30 and TRBJ2-5 gives the full variable domain: SQTIHQWPATLVQPVGSPLSLECTVEGTSNPNLYWYRQAAGRGLQLLFYSVGIGQISSEVPQNLSASRPQDRQFILSSKKLLLSDSGFYLCAWSVIKETQYFGPGTRLLVL.

The chain employs TRBV4-3 and TRBJ1-5; D ambiguous. The germline V gene has CDR1 LGHNA and CDR2 YSLEER. The CDR3 is 14 residues long. Trimming removed 1 base from V and 2 bases from J, with 6 bases in between. The CDR3 spells CASSQGYGNQPQHF. The CDR3 DNA reads TGCGCCAGCAGCCAAGGGTATGGCAATCAGCCCCAGCATTTT.

The sample holds many counts of this clonotype. This chain uses TRBV10-3 with TRBJ2-7; 9 bases are shared with TRBD1. CDR3 length equals 14 residues. Germline V gene sequence: CDR1 ENHRY, CDR2 SYGVKD. V shed 6 bases and J 2 bases; nucleotides not matched to a gene: 5. As DNA, the CDR3 is TGTGCCATCAGACACCGGGACAGGGCCTACGAGCAGTACTTC. Protein: CAIRHRDRAYEQYF.

J is TRBJ2-2 and V is TRBV29-1, with D tentatively TRBD1 (5 bases). The CDR3 contains 12 residues. Germline CDR1 SQVTM, CDR2 ANQGSEA. V dropped 7 bases and J dropped 9 bases, with 15 bases sitting between them. The CDR3 protein is CSGETDHRELFF. CDR3 DNA sequence: TGCAGCGGAGAGACAGATCACCGGGAGCTGTTTTTT.

In its sample, this clonotype was seen a few times. This chain links TRBV24-1 with TRBJ2-1; 8 bases align to TRBD2. The J segment lost 2 bases and the V segment lost 3 bases, leaving 5 bases of the junction unmatched. Germline V gives CDR1 KGHDR, CDR2 SFDVKD. This CDR3 spans 16 amino acids. The CDR3 sequence is CATSDGTRKAYNEQFF. DNA for the CDR3: TGTGCCACCAGTGATGGGACTAGGAAGGCCTACAATGAGCAGTTCTTC.

This clonotype was counted many times. V and J are TRBV5-6 and TRBJ1-1; no definite D call. The CDR3 runs 14 residues. CDR1 SGHDT and CDR2 YYEEEE come from the germline V gene. V was trimmed by 0 bases and J by 1 base, leaving 7 bases between them. Here the CDR3 DNA reads TGTGCCAGCAGCTTGGATCCAACGAACACTGAAGCTTTCTTT. It encodes CASSLDPTNTEAFF.

This clonotype was seen many times. The J gene is TRBJ2-3, the V gene TRBV28; 8 nucleotides match TRBD2. The CDR3 has 15 amino acids. V lost 5 bases and J lost 8; bases outside the gene matches: 12. The germline V gene encodes CDR1 MDHEN and CDR2 SYDVKM. CDR3: CASSELAAVSGTQYF. The CDR3 bases are TGTGCCAGCAGTGAACTAGCGGCAGTATCGGGTACGCAGTATTTT.

This clonotype was detected only a few times. The genes are TRBV5-1 and TRBJ2-3, with a possible D match to TRBD1 (5 bases). Deletions cut 4 bases from V and 8 bases from J, with 26 bases between. CDR3 size: 17 residues. Germline loops: CDR1 SGHRS, CDR2 YFSETQ. This CDR3 reads CASSPHPRQPQVGTQYF. The CDR3 DNA reads as TGCGCCAGCAGCCCGCATCCGAGACAGCCCCAAGTAGGTACGCAGTATTTT. The full variable domain, in which reference TRBV5-1 and TRBJ2-3 provide the parts outside the CDR3, is KAGVTQTPRYLIKTRGQQVTLSCSPISGHRSVSWYQQTPGQGLQFLFEYFSETQRNKGNFPGRFSGRQFSNSRSEMNVSTLELGDSALYLCASSPHPRQPQVGTQYFGPGTRLTVL.

The chain links TRBV19 to TRBJ2-1; 9 positions match TRBD1. Germline values: CDR1 LNHDA, CDR2 SQIVND (reference sequence). CDR3 length equals 15 residues. Unmatched junction bases numbered 7, after V lost 5 bases and J lost 5 bases. The CDR3 spells CASSRTGASDNEQFF. CDR3 nucleotides: TGTGCCAGTAGTCGGACAGGGGCTAGCGACAATGAGCAGTTCTTC. Drawing the rest from reference TRBV19 and TRBJ2-1, the complete variable domain is DGGITQSPKYLFRKEGQNVTLSCEQNLNHDAMYWYRQDPGQGLRLIYYSQIVNDFQKGDIAEGYSVSREKKESFPLTVTSAQKNPTAFYLCASSRTGASDNEQFFGPGTRLTVL.

The chain links TRBV9 to TRBJ1-2; TRBD1 matches 7 bases. Germline CDR1 and CDR2: SGDLS and YYNGEE. The CDR3 is made up of 14 amino acids. J gave up 6 bases and V 4 bases, and 9 bases lay outside the gene matches. DNA for the CDR3: TGTGCCAGCAGCTCCCAGACAGGGACCCATGGCTACACCTTC. Translated: CASSSQTGTHGYTF.

In this sample, this clonotype turned up many times. J is TRBJ1-2 and V is TRBV6-1, with D tentatively TRBD1 (5 bases). The germline V gene encodes CDR1 MNHNS and CDR2 SASEGT. The CDR3 consists of 15 residues. The ends were cut back, 1 base at V and 4 bases at J, with 13 bases in the middle. For the CDR3, the DNA is TGTGCCAGCAGTGAAGTGACAGATTCTATCTATGGCTACACCTTC. As protein: CASSEVTDSIYGYTF.

This clonotype was seen more than once but under ten times. One junction end does not reproduce the germline sequence, and a read error may be involved. The V call is TRBV29-1, the J call TRBJ2-7; D perhaps matches TRBD2 (6 bases). Germline lookup yields CDR1 SQVTM and CDR2 ANQGSEA. There are 15 residues in the CDR3. DNA of the CDR3: TGCAGCGTTGTCCTCACTAGCTCGCCGACCTACGGGCAGTACTTC. It yields the protein CSVVLTSSPTYGQYF.

The sample holds many counts of this clonotype. This chain connects TRBV11-2 to TRBJ2-3; D is undetermined. Trimming left V 0 bases short and J 0 bases short, with 7 bases between. CDR1 is SGHAT, CDR2 FQNNGV, per germline. The CDR3 covers 15 residues. The CDR3 coding sequence is TGTGCCAGCAGCTTAGAGTGGGGAAGCACAGATACGCAGTATTTT. Translating gives CASSLEWGSTDTQYF.

This clonotype was detected only a few times. The V gene is TRBV7-3, the J gene TRBJ2-1, with 7 bases aligning to TRBD2. J gave up 8 bases and V 4 bases, and 8 bases lay outside the gene matches. From germline, CDR1 is SGHTA and CDR2 FQGTGA. The CDR3 covers 14 residues. CDR3 sequence reads: CASSSTARGDEQFF. The CDR3 region has the DNA TGTGCCAGCAGCTCTACAGCCCGGGGGGATGAGCAGTTCTTC.

This clonotype was counted at least ten times. V usage is TRBV29-1 and J usage is TRBJ2-1; tentative D call: TRBD2 (6 bases). Trimming left V 2 bases short and J 3 bases short, with 11 bases between. CDR3 length equals 14 residues. Per the germline V gene, CDR1 is SQVTM and CDR2 is ANQGSEA. CDR3 in DNA: TGCAGCGTTGAATTGCGGGATGGCTACAATGAGCAGTTCTTC. Amino acids: CSVELRDGYNEQFF.

This clonotype was seen a few times. V is TRBV7-6 and J is TRBJ2-7, with 10 nucleotides matching TRBD2. The V and J ends lost 7 bases and 5 bases, in that order; junction bases with no gene match: 5. CDR3 length: 13 amino acids. CDR1 is SGHVS, CDR2 FNYEAQ, per germline. The CDR3 sequence is CASTDGLADEQYF. The CDR3 coding sequence is TGTGCCAGCACCGACGGACTAGCGGACGAGCAGTACTTC. Based on the CDR3 plus reference TRBV7-6 and TRBJ2-7, the full variable domain is GAGVSQSPRYKVTKRGQDVALRCDPISGHVSLYWYRQALGQGPEFLTYFNYEAQQDKSGLPNDRFSAERPEGSISTLTIQRTEQRDSAMYRCASTDGLADEQYFGPGTRLTVT.

This clonotype was picked up a small number of times. V gene TRBV9 combines with J gene TRBJ2-7; D is perhaps TRBD2 (6 bases). V gave up 7 bases and J gave up 0 bases, with 14 bases separating them. CDR3 length: 14 residues. Germline V gene data show CDR1 as SGDLS and CDR2 as YYNGEE. CDR3 nucleotides: TGTGCCAGCTCTCCGGGAGTCAACTCCTACGAGCAGTACTTC. Its translation: CASSPGVNSYEQYF.

This clonotype was observed many times. The V gene is TRBV28, the J gene TRBJ2-7; 8 bases fit TRBD2. CDR3 length equals 15 residues. Germline CDR1 MDHEN, CDR2 SYDVKM. V lost 4 bases, J lost 2 bases, and 7 bases stayed unmatched. This chain's CDR3 is CASSSSGSITYEQYF. In nucleotides, the CDR3 is TGTGCCAGCAGTTCCAGCGGGAGCATCACCTACGAGCAGTACTTC. Drawing the rest from reference TRBV28 and TRBJ2-7, the complete variable domain is DVKVTQSSRYLVKRTGEKVFLECVQDMDHENMFWYRQDPGLGLRLIYFSYDVKMKEKGDIPEGYSVSREKKERFSLILESASTNQTSMYLCASSSSGSITYEQYFGPGTRLTVT.

This clonotype was detected many times. The V gene is TRBV29-1, the J gene TRBJ2-3; D gene unclear. The CDR3 contains 14 residues. Trimming pared 2 bases from V and 0 bases from J, leaving 9 bases between. Germline V gene sequence: CDR1 SQVTM, CDR2 ANQGSEA. CDR3 protein: CSVERFTSTDTQYF. CDR3 DNA: TGCAGCGTTGAAAGGTTTACTAGCACAGATACGCAGTATTTT.

CDR3 DNA: TGTGCCAGTAGTATGGGCGGGAGCTCCTACAATGAGCAGTTCTTC. This sequence encodes CASSMGGSSYNEQFF. The rearrangement joins TRBV19 to TRBJ2-1, with 7 bases identical to TRBD2. Germline CDR1 LNHDA, CDR2 SQIVND (reference sequence). J was trimmed by 0 bases and V by 3 bases; bases with no gene match: 2. This CDR3 spans 15 amino acids.

This clonotype was seen at least ten times. The chain employs TRBV28 and TRBJ2-3, with 8 bases identical to TRBD2. V dropped 6 bases and J dropped 5; count of bases not matched to a gene: 13. The CDR3 extends over 16 amino acids. Germline V gene sequence: CDR1 MDHEN, CDR2 SYDVKM. The CDR3 DNA sequence: TGTGCCAGCAGCTACAGAGCGGGAGTTTCAGAAGATACGCAGTATTTT. Encoded protein: CASSYRAGVSEDTQYF.

This clonotype was seen a few times. One junction end does not reproduce the germline sequence, and a read error may be involved. The chain uses TRBV7-7 and TRBJ2-3, with 13 bases aligning to TRBD2. The CDR3 loop spans 17 amino acids. Per the germline V gene, CDR1 is SSHAT and CDR2 is FNYEAQ (reference sequence). CDR3 loop: CASSRGTSGTSTDTQYF. The CDR3 bases are TGTGCTAGCAGTCGTGGGACTAGCGGGACTAGCACAGATACGCAGTATTTT.

A few counts support this clonotype. V usage is TRBV24-1 and J usage is TRBJ2-3, with TRBD2 identical over 11 bases. The V gene end was trimmed by 5 bases and the J gene end by 3 bases; junction bases not matched to a gene: 12. CDR3 length: 18 amino acids. Germline CDR1 and CDR2: KGHDR and SFDVKD. DNA of the CDR3: TGTGCCACCAGTGCCGATCAAACTAGCGGGAGTTGGACAGATACGCAGTATTTT. Residues: CATSADQTSGSWTDTQYF.

The table lists this clonotype with many counts. The J gene is TRBJ2-3, the V gene TRBV7-9; perhaps TRBD2 as D (6 bases). The CDR3 totals 15 residues. Trimming removed 2 bases at V and 1 base at J, with 10 bases between. Germline CDR1 is SEHNR and CDR2 is FQNEAQ (reference sequence). The CDR3 coding sequence is TGTGCCAGCAGCTTACCGCCTAGCGGCACAGATACGCAGTATTTT. As protein: CASSLPPSGTDTQYF.